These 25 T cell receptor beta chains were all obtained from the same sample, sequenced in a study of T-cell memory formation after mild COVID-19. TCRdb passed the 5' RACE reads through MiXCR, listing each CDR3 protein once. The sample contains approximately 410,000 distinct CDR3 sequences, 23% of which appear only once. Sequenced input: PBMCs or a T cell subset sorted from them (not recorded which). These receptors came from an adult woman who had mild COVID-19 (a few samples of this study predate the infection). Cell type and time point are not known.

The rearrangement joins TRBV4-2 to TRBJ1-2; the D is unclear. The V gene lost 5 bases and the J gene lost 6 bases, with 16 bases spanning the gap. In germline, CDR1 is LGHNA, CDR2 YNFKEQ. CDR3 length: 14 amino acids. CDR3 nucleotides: TGTGCCAGCAGCTCCCGGCAACAAAGGGATGGCTACACCTTC. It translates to CASSSRQQRDGYTF.

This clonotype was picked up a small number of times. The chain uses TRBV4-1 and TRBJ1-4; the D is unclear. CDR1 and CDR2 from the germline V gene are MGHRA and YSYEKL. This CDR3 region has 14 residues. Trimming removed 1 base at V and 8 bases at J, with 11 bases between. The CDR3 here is CASSQAGFREKLFF. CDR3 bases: TGCGCCAGCAGCCAAGCCGGGTTTAGAGAAAAACTGTTTTTT.

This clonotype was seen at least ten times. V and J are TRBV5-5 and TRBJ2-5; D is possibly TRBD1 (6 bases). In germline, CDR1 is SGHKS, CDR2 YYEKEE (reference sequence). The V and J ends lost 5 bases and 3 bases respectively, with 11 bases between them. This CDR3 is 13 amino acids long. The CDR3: CASRPTGKETQYF. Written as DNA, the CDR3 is TGTGCCAGCAGACCAACAGGGAAAGAGACCCAGTACTTC. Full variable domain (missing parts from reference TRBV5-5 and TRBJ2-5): DAGVTQSPTHLIKTRGQQVTLRCSPISGHKSVSWYQQVLGQGPQFIFQYYEKEERGRGNFPDRFSARQFPNYSSELNVNALLLGDSALYLCASRPTGKETQYFGPGTRLLVL.

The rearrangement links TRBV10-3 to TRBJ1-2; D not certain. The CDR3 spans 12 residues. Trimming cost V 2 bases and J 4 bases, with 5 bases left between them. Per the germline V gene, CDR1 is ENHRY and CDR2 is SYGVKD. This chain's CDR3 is CAISEGVYGYTF. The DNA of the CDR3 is TGTGCCATCAGTGAGGGAGTCTATGGCTACACCTTC.

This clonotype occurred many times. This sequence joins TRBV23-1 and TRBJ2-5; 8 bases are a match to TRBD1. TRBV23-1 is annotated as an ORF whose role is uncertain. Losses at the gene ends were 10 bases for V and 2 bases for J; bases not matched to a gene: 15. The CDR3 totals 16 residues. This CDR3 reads CATRHKRGDRQETQYF. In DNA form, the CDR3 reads TGCGCCACGCGTCACAAAAGGGGGGACAGGCAAGAGACCCAGTACTTC.

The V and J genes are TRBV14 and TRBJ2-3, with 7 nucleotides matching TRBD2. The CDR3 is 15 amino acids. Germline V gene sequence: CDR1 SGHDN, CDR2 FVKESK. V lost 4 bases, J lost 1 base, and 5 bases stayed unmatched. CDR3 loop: CASSPRERGTDTQYF. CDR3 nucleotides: TGTGCCAGCAGCCCGCGGGAGAGAGGCACAGATACGCAGTATTTT. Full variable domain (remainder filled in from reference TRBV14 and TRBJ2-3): EAGVTQFPSHSVIEKGQTVTLRCDPISGHDNLYWYRRVMGKEIKFLLHFVKESKQDESGMPNNRFLAERTGGTYSTLKVQPAELEDSGVYFCASSPRERGTDTQYFGPGTRLTVL.

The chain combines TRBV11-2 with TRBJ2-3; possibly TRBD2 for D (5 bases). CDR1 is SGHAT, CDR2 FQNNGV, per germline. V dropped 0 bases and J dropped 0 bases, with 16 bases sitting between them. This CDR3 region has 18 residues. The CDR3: CASSLDIGLAASTDTQYF. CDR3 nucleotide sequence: TGTGCCAGCAGCTTAGATATCGGGCTAGCAGCTAGCACAGATACGCAGTATTTT.

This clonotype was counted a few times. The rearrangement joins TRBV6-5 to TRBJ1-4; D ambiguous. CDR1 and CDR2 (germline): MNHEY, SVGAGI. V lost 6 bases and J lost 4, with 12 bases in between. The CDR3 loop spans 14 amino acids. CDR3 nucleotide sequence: TGTGCCAGCAGCCCGACCGACGGTAATGAAAAACTGTTTTTT. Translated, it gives CASSPTDGNEKLFF.

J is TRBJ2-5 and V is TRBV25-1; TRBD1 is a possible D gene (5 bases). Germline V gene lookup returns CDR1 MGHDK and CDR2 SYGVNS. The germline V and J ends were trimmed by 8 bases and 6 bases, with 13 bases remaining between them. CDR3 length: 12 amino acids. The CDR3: CASGAGLQTQYF. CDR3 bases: TGTGCCAGCGGGGCAGGGTTACAGACCCAGTACTTC.

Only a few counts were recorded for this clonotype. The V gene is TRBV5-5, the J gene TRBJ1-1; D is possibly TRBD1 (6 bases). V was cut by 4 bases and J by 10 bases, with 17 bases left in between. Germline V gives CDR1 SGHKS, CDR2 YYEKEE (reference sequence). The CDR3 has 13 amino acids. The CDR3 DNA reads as TGTGCCAGCAGCGGGAACAGGGTTCGCGGAGCTTTCTTT. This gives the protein CASSGNRVRGAFF.

The CDR3 loop reads CARQSAAPPSGLAGGGSSYEQYF. CDR3 nucleotide sequence: TGTGCCAGACAATCAGCAGCCCCTCCCTCCGGACTAGCGGGAGGGGGGAGCTCCTACGAGCAGTACTTC. The rearrangement joins TRBV7-2 to TRBJ2-7; 15 bases are a match to TRBD2. This CDR3 has 23 residues. Germline lookup yields CDR1 SGHTA and CDR2 FQGNSA. V dropped 9 bases and J dropped 0; count of bases not matched to a gene: 27.

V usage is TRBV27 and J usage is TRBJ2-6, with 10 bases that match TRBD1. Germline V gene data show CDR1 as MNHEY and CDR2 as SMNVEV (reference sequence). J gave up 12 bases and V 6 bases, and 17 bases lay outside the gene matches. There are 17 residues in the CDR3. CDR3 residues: CASRPGTGVVGVAVLTF. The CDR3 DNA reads TGTGCCAGCAGGCCAGGGACAGGGGTGGTGGGTGTCGCCGTCCTGACTTTC.

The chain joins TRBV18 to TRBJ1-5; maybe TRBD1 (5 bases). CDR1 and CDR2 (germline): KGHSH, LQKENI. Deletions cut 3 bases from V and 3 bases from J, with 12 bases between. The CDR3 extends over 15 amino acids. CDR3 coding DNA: TGTGCCAGCTCACCTGGGGGTATTCCCAATCAGCCCCAGCATTTT. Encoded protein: CASSPGGIPNQPQHF.

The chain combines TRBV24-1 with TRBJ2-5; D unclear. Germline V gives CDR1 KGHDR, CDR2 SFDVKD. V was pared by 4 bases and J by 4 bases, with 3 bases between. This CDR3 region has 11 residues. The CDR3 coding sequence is TGTGCCACCAGTGACGCAGAGACCCAGTACTTC. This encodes CATSDAETQYF.

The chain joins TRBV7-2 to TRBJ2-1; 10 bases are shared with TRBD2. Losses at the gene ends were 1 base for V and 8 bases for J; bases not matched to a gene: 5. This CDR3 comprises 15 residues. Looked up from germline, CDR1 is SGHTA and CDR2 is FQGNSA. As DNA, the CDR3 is TGTGCCAGCAGCTTAGTTACTAGCGGGAATGATGAGCAGTTCTTC. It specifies CASSLVTSGNDEQFF.

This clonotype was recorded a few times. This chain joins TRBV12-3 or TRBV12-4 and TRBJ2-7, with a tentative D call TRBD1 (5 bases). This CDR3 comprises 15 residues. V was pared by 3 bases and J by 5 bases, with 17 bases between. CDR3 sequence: CASSFKGQGPHEQYF. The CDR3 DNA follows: TGTGCCAGCAGTTTCAAAGGCCAGGGTCCCCACGAGCAGTACTTC.

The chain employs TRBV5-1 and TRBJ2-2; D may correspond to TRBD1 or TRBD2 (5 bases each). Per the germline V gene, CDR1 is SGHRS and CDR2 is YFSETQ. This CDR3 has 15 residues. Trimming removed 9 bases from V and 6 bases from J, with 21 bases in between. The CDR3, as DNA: TGCGCCACTACTACCGGGACCATAACCCCCGGGGAGCTGTTTTTT. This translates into CATTTGTITPGELFF.

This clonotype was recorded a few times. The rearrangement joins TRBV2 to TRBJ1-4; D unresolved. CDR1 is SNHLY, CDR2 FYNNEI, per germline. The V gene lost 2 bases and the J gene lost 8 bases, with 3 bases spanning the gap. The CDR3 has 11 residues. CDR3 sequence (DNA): TGTGCCAGCAGTGAACGGGAAAAACTGTTTTTT. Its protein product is CASSEREKLFF.

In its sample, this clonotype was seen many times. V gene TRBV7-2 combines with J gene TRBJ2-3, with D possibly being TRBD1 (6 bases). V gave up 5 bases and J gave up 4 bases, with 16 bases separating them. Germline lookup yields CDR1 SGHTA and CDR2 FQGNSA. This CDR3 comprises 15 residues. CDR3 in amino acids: CASSPQGIWADTQYF. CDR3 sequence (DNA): TGTGCCAGCAGCCCCCAGGGGATATGGGCAGATACGCAGTATTTT.

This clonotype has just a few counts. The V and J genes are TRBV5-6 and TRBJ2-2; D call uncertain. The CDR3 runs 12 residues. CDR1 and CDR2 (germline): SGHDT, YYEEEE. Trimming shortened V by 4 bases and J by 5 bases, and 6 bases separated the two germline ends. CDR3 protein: CASSPWTGELFF. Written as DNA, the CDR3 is TGTGCCAGCAGCCCTTGGACCGGGGAGCTGTTTTTT.

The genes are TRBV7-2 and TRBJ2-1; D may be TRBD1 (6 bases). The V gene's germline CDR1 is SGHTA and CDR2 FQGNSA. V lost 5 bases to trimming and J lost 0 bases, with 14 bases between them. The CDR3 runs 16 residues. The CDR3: CASSRNQGPSYNEQFF. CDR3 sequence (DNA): TGTGCCAGCAGCCGAAACCAGGGGCCCTCCTACAATGAGCAGTTCTTC.

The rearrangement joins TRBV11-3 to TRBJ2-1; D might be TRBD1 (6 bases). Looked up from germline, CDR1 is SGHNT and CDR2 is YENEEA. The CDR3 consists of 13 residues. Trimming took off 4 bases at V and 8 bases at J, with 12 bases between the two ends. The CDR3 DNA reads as TGTGCCAGCAGCTCCCCCAGGGGCGATGAGCAGTTCTTC. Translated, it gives CASSSPRGDEQFF. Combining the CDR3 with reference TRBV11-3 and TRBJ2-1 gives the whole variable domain EAGVVQSPRYKIIEKKQPVAFWCNPISGHNTLYWYLQNLGQGPELLIRYENEEAVDDSQLPKDRFSAERLKGVDSTLKIQPAELGDSAVYLCASSSPRGDEQFFGPGTRLTVL.

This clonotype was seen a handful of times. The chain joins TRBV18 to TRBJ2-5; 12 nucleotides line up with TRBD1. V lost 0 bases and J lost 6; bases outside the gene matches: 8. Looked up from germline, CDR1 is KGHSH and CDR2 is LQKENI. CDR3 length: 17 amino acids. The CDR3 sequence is CASSPPLGQGARKTQYF. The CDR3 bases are TGTGCCAGCTCACCACCGTTGGGACAGGGGGCGAGGAAGACCCAGTACTTC.

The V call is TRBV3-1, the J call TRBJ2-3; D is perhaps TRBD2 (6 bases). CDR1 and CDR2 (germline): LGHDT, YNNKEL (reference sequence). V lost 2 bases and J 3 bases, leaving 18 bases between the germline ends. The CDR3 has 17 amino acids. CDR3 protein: CASSQIPVGGRTDTQYF. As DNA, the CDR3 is TGTGCCAGCAGCCAAATCCCCGTAGGAGGGAGGACAGATACGCAGTATTTT.

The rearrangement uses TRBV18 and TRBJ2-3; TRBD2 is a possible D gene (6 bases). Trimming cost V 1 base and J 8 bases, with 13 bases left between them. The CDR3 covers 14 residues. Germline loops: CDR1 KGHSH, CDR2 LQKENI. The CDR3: CASSPQSGEATQYF. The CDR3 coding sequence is TGTGCCAGCTCACCACAGTCGGGGGAGGCTACGCAGTATTTT.